The rows below give T cell receptor beta chains drawn from one sample of a study of blood T cell repertoires in COVID-19. The repertoire was sequenced with immunoSEQ multiplex PCR; TCRdb's copy has only in-frame clones and lacks some. In the table there are a few hundred thousand clones, approximately 87% of which are singletons. The sequencing sample was made of peripheral blood. Every receptor here comes from a man aged 55-75 years with acute or convalescent COVID-19. Each CDR3 is given with its conserved first and last residue. D genes are given only for firm matches. Clone size appears in some rows only: once, few, many, or a class for an expanded clone.

d_call: -; j_call: TRBJ2-4; cdr3_length: 15; clone_size: -; v_call: TRBV28; cdr3_aa: CASSRPGSSGNIQYF; cdr3_nt: TGTGCCAGCAGCCGACCGGGGAGCTCGGGAAACATTCAGTACTTC
d_call: -; j_call: TRBJ2-1; cdr3_length: 12; clone_size: -; v_call: TRBV6-5; cdr3_aa: CASSSVINEQFF; cdr3_nt: TGTGCCAGCAGTTCAGTAATCAATGAGCAGTTCTTC
d_call: -; j_call: TRBJ2-7; cdr3_length: 15; clone_size: -; v_call: TRBV27; cdr3_aa: CASYTRDSLPYEQYF; cdr3_nt: TGTGCCAGCTACACCCGTGACAGCCTGCCCTACGAGCAGTACTTC
d_call: TRBD2; j_call: TRBJ2-3; cdr3_length: 18; clone_size: -; v_call: TRBV15; cdr3_aa: CATSRARGSGGSTDTQYF; cdr3_nt: TGTGCCACCAGCAGGGCCAGGGGCTCGGGAGGGAGCACAGATACGCAGTATTTT
d_call: TRBD1; j_call: TRBJ2-1; cdr3_length: 12; clone_size: -; v_call: TRBV4-3; cdr3_aa: CASRQGGGEQFF; cdr3_nt: TGCGCCAGCCGACAGGGGGGCGGTGAGCAGTTCTTC
d_call: -; j_call: TRBJ1-2; cdr3_length: 13; clone_size: -; v_call: TRBV28; cdr3_aa: CASKVPRVTGYTF; cdr3_nt: TGTGCCAGCAAGGTCCCGAGGGTGACTGGCTACACCTTC
d_call: TRBD2; j_call: TRBJ2-1; cdr3_length: 16; clone_size: -; v_call: TRBV28; cdr3_aa: CASRAGVGLADNEQFF; cdr3_nt: TGTGCCAGCAGGGCGGGAGTGGGTCTAGCGGACAATGAGCAGTTCTTC
d_call: -; j_call: TRBJ2-7; cdr3_length: 13; clone_size: -; v_call: TRBV12-3/TRBV12-4; cdr3_aa: CASSREFSYEQYF; cdr3_nt: TGTGCCAGCAGTCGGGAATTCTCCTACGAGCAGTACTTC
d_call: -; j_call: TRBJ2-7; cdr3_length: 13; clone_size: -; v_call: TRBV7-6; cdr3_aa: CASGEGRTYEQYF; cdr3_nt: TGTGCCAGCGGCGAGGGCCGTACCTACGAGCAGTACTTC
d_call: -; j_call: TRBJ1-2; cdr3_length: 15; clone_size: once; v_call: TRBV7-3; cdr3_aa: CASSLTGGQYYGYTF; cdr3_nt: TGTGCCAGCAGCTTAACAGGGGGTCAGTACTATGGCTACACCTTC
d_call: -; j_call: TRBJ1-2; cdr3_length: 15; clone_size: -; v_call: TRBV4-3; cdr3_aa: CASSQFLGSGYGYTF; cdr3_nt: TGCGCCAGCAGCCAATTTCTTGGATCAGGTTATGGCTACACCTTC
d_call: TRBD1; j_call: TRBJ2-3; cdr3_length: 15; clone_size: -; v_call: TRBV19; cdr3_aa: CASGPGQPWTDTQYF; cdr3_nt: TGTGCCAGTGGCCCGGGACAGCCCTGGACAGATACGCAGTATTTT
d_call: -; j_call: TRBJ2-7; cdr3_length: 12; clone_size: -; v_call: TRBV24-1; cdr3_aa: CATSGQSYEQYF; cdr3_nt: TGTGCCACCAGTGGACAGTCCTACGAGCAGTACTTC
d_call: TRBD1; j_call: TRBJ1-6; cdr3_length: 16; clone_size: -; v_call: TRBV7-2; cdr3_aa: CASSVQSGTGGRPLHF; cdr3_nt: TGTGCCAGCAGCGTACAGAGCGGGACAGGGGGTCGGCCCCTCCACTTT
d_call: TRBD1; j_call: TRBJ1-6; cdr3_length: 15; clone_size: -; v_call: TRBV9; cdr3_aa: CASSETGTENSPLHF; cdr3_nt: TGTGCCAGCAGCGAAACCGGGACAGAAAATTCACCCCTCCACTTT
d_call: -; j_call: TRBJ2-4; cdr3_length: 13; clone_size: -; v_call: TRBV5-1; cdr3_aa: CASSLLPRDPADF; cdr3_nt: TGCGCCAGCAGCTTACTTCCCCGGGATCCGGCGGACTTC
d_call: TRBD1; j_call: TRBJ2-1; cdr3_length: 16; clone_size: once; v_call: TRBV5-1; cdr3_aa: CASSSRGLWESHEQFF; cdr3_nt: TGCGCCAGCAGCTCGAGGGGGCTTTGGGAGTCGCATGAGCAGTTCTTC
d_call: -; j_call: TRBJ2-1; cdr3_length: 14; clone_size: -; v_call: TRBV5-6; cdr3_aa: CASSQLGPDNEQFF; cdr3_nt: TGTGCCAGCAGCCAATTGGGCCCCGACAATGAGCAGTTCTTC
d_call: TRBD2; j_call: TRBJ2-2; cdr3_length: 16; clone_size: -; v_call: TRBV19; cdr3_aa: CASSISSGSGTGELFF; cdr3_nt: TGTGCCAGTAGTATCTCCAGCGGGAGCGGAACCGGGGAGCTGTTTTTT
d_call: TRBD2; j_call: TRBJ2-1; cdr3_length: 15; clone_size: -; v_call: TRBV6-4; cdr3_aa: CASSGALAGVGEQFF; cdr3_nt: TGTGCCAGCAGTGGCGCACTAGCGGGAGTTGGTGAGCAGTTCTTC
d_call: -; j_call: TRBJ2-1; cdr3_length: 14; clone_size: -; v_call: TRBV3-1/TRBV3-2; cdr3_aa: CASSPGVLINEQFF; cdr3_nt: TGTGCCAGCAGTCCCGGGGTTCTCATCAATGAGCAGTTCTTC
d_call: -; j_call: TRBJ2-7; cdr3_length: 15; clone_size: -; v_call: TRBV7-8; cdr3_aa: CASSLGATGLYEQYF; cdr3_nt: TGTGCCAGCAGCTTAGGGGCAACTGGGCTCTACGAGCAGTACTTC
d_call: -; j_call: TRBJ1-5; cdr3_length: 12; clone_size: -; v_call: TRBV5-4; cdr3_aa: CASSYGDQPQHF; cdr3_nt: TGTGCCAGCAGCTACGGGGATCAGCCCCAGCATTTT
d_call: -; j_call: TRBJ1-5; cdr3_length: 14; clone_size: once; v_call: TRBV28; cdr3_aa: CASSLIGRNQPQHF; cdr3_nt: TGTGCCAGCAGTTTAATAGGGAGGAATCAGCCCCAGCATTTT
d_call: TRBD2; j_call: TRBJ2-1; cdr3_length: 15; clone_size: -; v_call: TRBV5-1; cdr3_aa: CASSLAGLALNEQFF; cdr3_nt: TGCGCCAGCAGCTTGGCTGGACTAGCGCTCAATGAGCAGTTCTTC
d_call: -; j_call: TRBJ1-2; cdr3_length: 15; clone_size: -; v_call: TRBV4-1; cdr3_aa: CASSQDQGFNYGYTF; cdr3_nt: TGCGCCAGCAGCCAAGATCAGGGATTTAACTATGGCTACACCTTC
d_call: -; j_call: TRBJ2-7; cdr3_length: 13; clone_size: -; v_call: TRBV28; cdr3_aa: CASSFSVRGRGYF; cdr3_nt: TGTGCCAGCAGTTTCTCCGTCAGGGGAAGAGGGTACTTC
d_call: -; j_call: TRBJ1-5; cdr3_length: 15; clone_size: -; v_call: TRBV6-6; cdr3_aa: CASSYGQGFDQPQHF; cdr3_nt: TGTGCCAGCAGTTATGGGCAGGGTTTCGATCAGCCCCAGCATTTT
d_call: TRBD1; j_call: TRBJ2-1; cdr3_length: 14; clone_size: -; v_call: TRBV2; cdr3_aa: CASRDPGQAPEQFF; cdr3_nt: TGTGCCAGCAGGGACCCGGGACAGGCGCCAGAGCAGTTCTTC
d_call: TRBD1; j_call: TRBJ2-7; cdr3_length: 12; clone_size: -; v_call: TRBV30; cdr3_aa: CAWEDRGFTQYF; cdr3_nt: TGTGCCTGGGAGGACAGGGGCTTTACGCAGTACTTC
d_call: TRBD1; j_call: TRBJ2-7; cdr3_length: 13; clone_size: -; v_call: TRBV5-1; cdr3_aa: CASRRDRAYEQYF; cdr3_nt: TGCGCCAGCAGGAGGGACAGGGCCTACGAGCAGTACTTC
d_call: -; j_call: TRBJ1-1; cdr3_length: 15; clone_size: once; v_call: TRBV18; cdr3_aa: CASSLGGKGNTEAFF; cdr3_nt: TGTGCCAGCTCCCTAGGGGGTAAGGGGAACACTGAAGCTTTCTTT
d_call: TRBD1; j_call: TRBJ2-5; cdr3_length: 17; clone_size: -; v_call: TRBV4-2; cdr3_aa: CASSHTPGQGGRETQYF; cdr3_nt: TGTGCCAGCAGCCATACCCCGGGACAGGGGGGGAGAGAGACCCAGTACTTC
d_call: -; j_call: TRBJ2-5; cdr3_length: 12; clone_size: -; v_call: TRBV9; cdr3_aa: CASSKGEETQYF; cdr3_nt: TGTGCCAGCAGCAAGGGAGAAGAGACCCAGTACTTC
d_call: TRBD2; j_call: TRBJ2-2; cdr3_length: 18; clone_size: -; v_call: TRBV19; cdr3_aa: CASSGVRLAGAATGELFF; cdr3_nt: TGTGCCAGTAGTGGGGTAAGGCTAGCGGGAGCGGCGACCGGGGAGCTGTTTTTT
d_call: -; j_call: TRBJ2-7; cdr3_length: 16; clone_size: -; v_call: TRBV28; cdr3_aa: CASSPRGAGRSYEQYF; cdr3_nt: TGTGCCAGCAGTCCCCGGGGAGCGGGCCGCTCCTACGAGCAGTACTTC
d_call: TRBD1; j_call: TRBJ2-2; cdr3_length: 15; clone_size: -; v_call: TRBV5-1; cdr3_aa: CASSPGTGETGELFF; cdr3_nt: TGCGCCAGCAGCCCGGGGACAGGGGAGACCGGGGAGCTGTTTTTT
d_call: -; j_call: TRBJ1-5; cdr3_length: 13; clone_size: once; v_call: TRBV29-1; cdr3_aa: CSVSTGRAGAQHF; cdr3_nt: TGCAGCGTGTCAACAGGGAGAGCGGGGGCCCAGCATTTT
d_call: TRBD1; j_call: TRBJ1-1; cdr3_length: 13; clone_size: few; v_call: TRBV5-1; cdr3_aa: CATGQEPNTEAFF; cdr3_nt: TGCGCCACCGGACAGGAACCGAACACTGAAGCTTTCTTT
d_call: TRBD2; j_call: TRBJ2-7; cdr3_length: 14; clone_size: -; v_call: TRBV14; cdr3_aa: CASRLAGGSYEQYF; cdr3_nt: TGTGCCAGCAGACTAGCGGGAGGCTCCTACGAGCAGTACTTC
d_call: -; j_call: TRBJ1-1; cdr3_length: 13; clone_size: -; v_call: TRBV5-1; cdr3_aa: CASSWRGQTEAFF; cdr3_nt: TGCGCCAGCAGCTGGAGAGGACAGACTGAAGCTTTCTTT
d_call: TRBD1; j_call: TRBJ1-2; cdr3_length: 14; clone_size: few; v_call: TRBV30; cdr3_aa: CAWSTLITGEGYTF; cdr3_nt: TGTGCCTGGAGTACATTAATCACAGGGGAAGGCTACACCTTC
d_call: -; j_call: TRBJ1-5; cdr3_length: 13; clone_size: -; v_call: TRBV27; cdr3_aa: CASSLGPDQPQHF; cdr3_nt: TGTGCCAGCAGTTTAGGTCCGGATCAGCCCCAGCATTTT
d_call: TRBD2; j_call: TRBJ2-5; cdr3_length: 15; clone_size: -; v_call: TRBV11-2; cdr3_aa: CASSSWTSGMETQYF; cdr3_nt: TGTGCCAGCAGCTCCTGGACTAGCGGGATGGAGACCCAGTACTTC
d_call: TRBD1; j_call: TRBJ2-1; cdr3_length: 15; clone_size: -; v_call: TRBV19; cdr3_aa: CASSLMGQGSSEQFF; cdr3_nt: TGTGCCAGTAGTTTGATGGGACAGGGGAGTAGTGAGCAGTTCTTC
d_call: TRBD1; j_call: TRBJ2-7; cdr3_length: 16; clone_size: -; v_call: TRBV27; cdr3_aa: CASRPFGTGITYEQYF; cdr3_nt: TGTGCCAGCAGACCTTTCGGGACAGGGATAACCTACGAGCAGTACTTC